The 7 T cell receptor beta chains reported below all come from one sample, sequenced in a study of regulatory dendritic cells for organ transplantation. Repertoires were generated with immunoSEQ multiplex PCR, while TCRdb's copy carries only in-frame clones and drops some. The sample yields 11,000 or so clones, 65% to 85% seen once. Material for sequencing was memory CD8+ T cells from blood. The subset here: CD45RO+ memory T cells. Source of these receptors: a human donor in good health.

The V gene is TRBV25-1, the J gene TRBJ2-4; unclear D gene. Looked up from germline, CDR1 is MGHDK and CDR2 is SYGVNS. V was trimmed by 4 bases and J by 0 bases, leaving 13 bases between them. The CDR3 loop spans 16 amino acids. DNA for the CDR3: TGTGCCAGCAGTGTTAGGCGGACGATAGCCAAAAACATTCAGTACTTC. Protein sequence: CASSVRRTIAKNIQYF.

The chain employs TRBV18 and TRBJ2-7; a weak D match, TRBD2 (5 bases). Trimming took 2 bases from V and 2 from J, leaving 16 bases between them. Germline CDR1 reads KGHSH; CDR2 reads LQKENI. CDR3 length equals 16 residues. CDR3 in DNA: TGTGCCAGCTCACCAGCCGGGCGAACTAGGGCCTACGAGCAGTACTTC. Protein: CASSPAGRTRAYEQYF.

This chain links TRBV7-2 with TRBJ2-1, with a weak D call TRBD2 (7 bases). Germline values: CDR1 SGHTA, CDR2 FQGNSA. V lost 0 bases, J lost 4 bases, and 31 bases lay in between. The length of the CDR3 is 22 residues. DNA of the CDR3: TGTGCCAGCAGCTTAGCTGGCCCGCCCCGGGGGGCGCATCCCGTCCTATACAATGAGCAGTTCTTC. This encodes CASSLAGPPRGAHPVLYNEQFF.

V and J are TRBV19 and TRBJ2-5; TRBD1 might be the D (6 bases). The J call may be mistaken, given a closer DNA end match to TRBJ2-7. Germline assignment: CDR1 LNHDA and CDR2 SQIVND (reference sequence). CDR3 length equals 13 residues. CDR3 loop: CASSLDSSYEQYF. DNA of the CDR3: TGTGCCAGTAGTTTGGACAGTTCCTACGAGCAGTACTTC.

V gene TRBV25-1 combines with J gene TRBJ2-4, with TRBD2 as a possible D gene (6 bases). From germline, CDR1 is MGHDK and CDR2 SYGVNS. The CDR3 spans 11 residues. V lost 5 bases and J 9 bases, leaving 8 bases between the germline ends. As DNA, the CDR3 is TGTGCCAGCAGTTTGCGGGGCATTCAGTACTTC. Translated, it gives CASSLRGIQYF.

V and J are TRBV18 and TRBJ2-1; 8 nucleotides align to TRBD1. This CDR3 has 17 residues. CDR1 is KGHSH and CDR2 is LQKENI in the germline V gene. V shed 3 bases and J 5 bases; nucleotides not matched to a gene: 12. In DNA form, the CDR3 reads TGTGCCAGCTCACCGCCTATCCAGGGGGCCTTAGACAATGAGCAGTTCTTC. Protein sequence: CASSPPIQGALDNEQFF.

The rearrangement links TRBV5-6 to TRBJ2-7; D gene uncertain. Trimming removed 4 bases from V and 4 bases from J, with 15 bases in between. Germline V gene lookup returns CDR1 SGHDT and CDR2 YYEEEE. The length of the CDR3 is 14 residues. CDR3 coding DNA: TGTGCCAGCAGCCGCCTTGGGGTTGGGTACGAGCAGTACTTC. Its protein product is CASSRLGVGYEQYF.